Listed here are 19 T cell receptor beta chains from one sample, sequenced in a study of blood T cells in healthy people across ages. Primed by a sample-barcoded 5' primer and a J-beta primer mix, a second PCR proceeded for about 7 to 12 cycles. TCRdb ran MiXCR on the 5' RACE reads and lists one entry per CDR3 protein. Among 650,000 or so distinct CDR3 sequences, more than 45% were seen once, and the ten largest hold about 13%. Source material: blood. The receptors were sampled from a woman aged 80 or over in good health.

CDR3 amino acids: CASTPHRGNEQFF. As DNA, the CDR3 is TGTGCCAGCACTCCACATCGGGGAAATGAGCAGTTCTTC. The rearrangement joins TRBV27 to TRBJ2-1, with a tentative D call TRBD2 (5 bases). Per the germline V gene, CDR1 is MNHEY and CDR2 is SMNVEV (reference sequence). The CDR3 consists of 13 residues. Deletions cut 7 bases from V and 7 bases from J, with 14 bases between.

The chain recombines TRBV12-3 or TRBV12-4 with TRBJ1-4; no clear D. Trimming cost V 5 bases and J 8 bases, with 12 bases left between them. The CDR3 runs 13 residues. CDR3 protein: CASSKREREKLFF. The CDR3 bases are TGTGCCAGCAGTAAGAGGGAACGCGAAAAACTGTTTTTT.

This clonotype has a single count. V and J are TRBV7-9 and TRBJ2-1, with 7 bases that match TRBD2. CDR1 is SEHNR and CDR2 is FQNEAQ in the germline V gene (reference sequence). CDR3 length: 17 amino acids. The V and J ends lost 6 bases and 6 bases, in that order; junction bases with no gene match: 17. The CDR3 nucleotides are TGTGCCAGCAGTCTTCCGCTTCGAGGAGCGGGAAGCAATGAGCAGTTCTTC. It translates to CASSLPLRGAGSNEQFF.

CDR3 nucleotides: TGCGCCAGCAGCGGGGACAGAGCTAACTATGGCTACACCTTC. Its protein is CASSGDRANYGYTF. The J gene is TRBJ1-2, the V gene TRBV5-1; 7 bases agree with TRBD1. The ends lost 4 bases at V and 0 bases at J; junction bases unmatched: 3. Germline V gives CDR1 SGHRS, CDR2 YFSETQ. CDR3 size: 14 residues.

Concerning this clonotype itself: A much larger clonotype is one base distant, so this may be a read error. The chain carries TRBV27 and TRBJ2-7; 14 nucleotides line up with TRBD2. V lost 8 bases, J lost 5 bases, and 11 bases stayed unmatched. This CDR3 is 16 amino acids long. Germline V gene lookup returns CDR1 MNHEY and CDR2 SMNVEV (reference sequence). This CDR3 reads CASGPGLAGGLHEQYF. The CDR3 nucleotides are TGTGCCAGCGGTCCCGGACTAGCGGGAGGCCTTCACGAGCAGTACTTC.

With respect to this clonotype: This may come from a read error, since a much larger clone is one base off. V and J are TRBV5-1 and TRBJ1-6; TRBD1 might be the D (5 bases). This CDR3 spans 14 amino acids. CDR1 SGHRS and CDR2 YFSETQ come from the germline V gene. DNA of the CDR3: TGCGCCAGCGGCTTGAAAGGGGACGATTCACCCCTCCACTTT. Residues: CASGLKGDDSPLHF.

Only a few counts were recorded for this clonotype. A much larger clone differs from this one at a single base, so this may be a read error. This sequence joins TRBV5-1 and TRBJ2-5, with D uncertain. The germline CDR1 and CDR2 sequences are SGHRS and YFSETQ. The V end was cut by 3 bases, the J end by 11 bases, with 14 bases between. The CDR3 is 12 residues long. CDR3 residues: CASSSAFNEQYF. Here the CDR3 DNA reads TGCGCCAGCAGCTCGGCCTTTAATGAGCAGTACTTC.

Turning to this clonotype: A much larger clone is a single base away; this may be a read error. This chain connects TRBV6-5 to TRBJ2-2; 8 bases are a match to TRBD2. The CDR3 length is 14 residues. The germline V gene has CDR1 MNHEY and CDR2 SVGAGI. Trimming took 7 bases from V and 14 from J; bases not matched to a gene: 15. The CDR3 DNA is TGTGCCAGCAATTATTCCTCGACTAGCGCCGGCCTGTTTTTT. Translation gives CASNYSSTSAGLFF.

The chain carries TRBV29-1 and TRBJ1-2; TRBD1 aligns across 7 bases. Germline CDR1 and CDR2: SQVTM and ANQGSEA. The CDR3 sequence is 13 residues long. The ends lost 8 bases at V and 0 bases at J; junction bases unmatched: 6. The CDR3 coding sequence is TGCAGCTCGGACAGGACAGCTAACTATGGCTACACCTTC. Translation gives CSSDRTANYGYTF.

In its sample, this clonotype was seen many times. The chain combines TRBV12-3 or TRBV12-4 with TRBJ2-1; 10 bases map to TRBD2. The junction had 10 bases not matched to a gene; V was cut back by 3 bases and J by 8 bases. The CDR3 totals 16 residues. Written as DNA, the CDR3 is TGTGCCAGCAGTTTGGAGGCTAGCGGGAGTAGGGATGAGCAGTTCTTC. Translating gives CASSLEASGSRDEQFF.

This chain uses TRBV5-1 with TRBJ1-1; 7 bases map to TRBD1. Unmatched junction bases numbered 11, after V lost 4 bases and J lost 8 bases. Germline lookup yields CDR1 SGHRS and CDR2 YFSETQ. The length of the CDR3 is 14 residues. The CDR3 nucleotides read TGCGCCAGCAGCCCGGCCCAGACAGGGCTAGAAGCTTTCTTT. It yields the protein CASSPAQTGLEAFF.

The chain recombines TRBV3-1 with TRBJ2-5; tentative D call: TRBD2 (6 bases). CDR3 length: 12 amino acids. Germline CDR1 and CDR2: LGHDT and YNNKEL (reference sequence). V lost 2 bases and J 11 bases, leaving 12 bases between the germline ends. This CDR3 reads CASSQLRGKQYF. The DNA for the CDR3 is TGTGCCAGCAGCCAACTTCGGGGGAAGCAGTACTTC.

This clonotype was picked up many times. The V and J genes are TRBV20-1 and TRBJ2-3; D remains ambiguous. The CDR3 spans 12 residues. Germline V CDR1 and CDR2: DFQATT, SNEGSKA (reference sequence). Trimming pared 3 bases from V and 4 bases from J, leaving 8 bases between. The CDR3 reads CSASKAPDTQYF. The CDR3 nucleotides are TGCAGTGCTAGCAAAGCCCCAGATACGCAGTATTTT.

This clonotype came up many times. The J gene is TRBJ2-7, the V gene TRBV27; D remains unclear. This CDR3 contains 13 residues. Germline V gene data show CDR1 as MNHEY and CDR2 as SMNVEV (reference sequence). Trimming took off 3 bases at V and 2 bases at J, with 8 bases between the two ends. This chain's CDR3 is CASSFRITYEQYF. The CDR3 region has the DNA TGTGCCAGCAGTTTTCGCATCACCTACGAGCAGTACTTC.

This rearrangement joins TRBV4-3 to TRBJ2-7; 7 nucleotides line up with TRBD2. The CDR3 consists of 15 residues. Germline V gene sequence: CDR1 LGHNA, CDR2 YSLEER. V was pared by 8 bases and J by 5 bases, with 15 bases of the junction left unmatched. The CDR3 nucleotides are TGCGCCAGCGGACCCCAGAGACTAGCCGTCGACGAGCAGTACTTC. It translates to CASGPQRLAVDEQYF.

Notes on this clonotype: A junction boundary mismatches the germline segment, possibly from a read error. This chain connects TRBV7-3 to TRBJ2-3; D could derive from TRBD1 or TRBD2 (6 bases each). Germline V lookup: CDR1 SGHTA, CDR2 FQGTGA. The CDR3 sequence is 16 residues long. The CDR3 DNA is TGTGCCAGCAGCCCAAAAGGGGGACTTAACACAGATGCGCAGTATTTT. Translating it yields CASSPKGGLNTDAQYF.

Details on this clonotype: This clone may be a read error of a much larger clone one base away. The chain employs TRBV20-1 and TRBJ2-7; D might be TRBD2 (5 bases). Germline V CDR1 and CDR2: DFQATT, SNEGSKA (reference sequence). The CDR3 is 13 residues long. Trimming left V 3 bases short and J 2 bases short, with 11 bases between. CDR3 loop: CSARDGGPYEQYF. In DNA, the CDR3 is TGCAGTGCTAGGGACGGAGGCCCCTACGAGCAGTACTTC.

This clonotype was seen once. This sequence joins TRBV5-1 and TRBJ2-5, with TRBD1 matching over 9 bases. Germline V lookup: CDR1 SGHRS, CDR2 YFSETQ. The CDR3 spans 14 residues. Trimming removed 5 bases from V and 11 bases from J; junction bases left unmatched: 13. CDR3 region: CASRSGQGSREQYF. CDR3 bases: TGCGCCAGCAGATCGGGACAGGGTTCTAGGGAGCAGTACTTC.

With regard to this clonotype: A read error may produce the germline difference seen at one junction end. The V gene is TRBV11-2, the J gene TRBJ2-1; 7 bases map to TRBD2. CDR3 length equals 12 residues. Germline V lookup: CDR1 SGHAT, CDR2 FQNNGV. The CDR3 DNA follows: TGTGCCAGCAGCCGCTCGGGAGGTGAGCGGTTCTTC. Amino acids: CASSRSGGERFF.